The 4 T cell receptor beta chains below were found in one sample sequenced in a study of blood T cell repertoires in COVID-19. The data were produced by immunoSEQ multiplex PCR, yet TCRdb's version contains in-frame clones alone and is incomplete. The table includes 390,000 or so clones, around 86% detected once. Sample: PBMCs or T cells enriched from blood (not recorded which). The receptors were sampled from a woman aged 45-60 years who had recovered from COVID-19.

A single count supports this clone. The V call is TRBV7-2, the J call TRBJ2-2; D is unclear. This CDR3 comprises 13 residues. The V and J ends lost 4 bases and 5 bases respectively, with 8 bases between them. CDR1 is SGHTA and CDR2 is FQGNSA in the germline V gene. The CDR3 loop reads CASSWAPTGELFF. CDR3 coding DNA: TGTGCCAGCAGCTGGGCGCCGACCGGGGAGCTGTTTTTT.

The V call is TRBV18, the J call TRBJ1-4; TRBD1 agrees at 7 bases. The CDR3 sequence is 14 residues long. The trim removed 1 base at V and 8 bases at J, leaving 4 bases unmatched. Germline V gene sequence: CDR1 KGHSH, CDR2 LQKENI. This CDR3 is CASSPLRQGEKLFF. The CDR3 region has the DNA TGTGCCAGCTCACCACTGAGACAGGGAGAAAAACTGTTTTTT.

The chain uses TRBV3-1 (or the pseudogene TRBV3-2) and TRBJ2-7; D remains ambiguous. V gave up 4 bases and J gave up 0 bases, with 13 bases separating them. Germline CDR1 reads LGHDT; CDR2 reads YNNKEL (reference sequence). This CDR3 comprises 15 residues. The CDR3 DNA reads TGTGCCAGCAGCCTGCCGGGTTCCCTCTCCTACGAGCAGTACTTC. Protein sequence: CASSLPGSLSYEQYF.

The J gene is TRBJ2-1, the V gene TRBV9; 8 nucleotides agree with TRBD2. CDR3 size: 15 residues. Germline CDR1 and CDR2: SGDLS and YYNGEE. V was pared by 5 bases and J by 0 bases, with 4 bases of the junction left unmatched. The CDR3 nucleotides read TGTGCCAGCAGTGATAGCGGGACCTCCTACAATGAGCAGTTCTTC. Amino acids: CASSDSGTSYNEQFF.